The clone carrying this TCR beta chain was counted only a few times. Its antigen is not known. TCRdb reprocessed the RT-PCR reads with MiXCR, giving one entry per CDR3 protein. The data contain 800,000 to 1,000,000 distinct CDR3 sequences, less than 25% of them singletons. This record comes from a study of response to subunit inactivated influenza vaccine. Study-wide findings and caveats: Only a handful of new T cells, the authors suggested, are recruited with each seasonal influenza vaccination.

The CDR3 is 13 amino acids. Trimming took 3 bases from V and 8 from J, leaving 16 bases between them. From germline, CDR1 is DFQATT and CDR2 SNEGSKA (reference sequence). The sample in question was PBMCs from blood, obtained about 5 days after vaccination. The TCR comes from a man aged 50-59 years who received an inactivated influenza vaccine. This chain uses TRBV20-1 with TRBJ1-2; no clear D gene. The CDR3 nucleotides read TGCAGTGCTAGTGCCCCCGTTTTAAGGGGCTACACCTTC. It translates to CSASAPVLRGYTF.